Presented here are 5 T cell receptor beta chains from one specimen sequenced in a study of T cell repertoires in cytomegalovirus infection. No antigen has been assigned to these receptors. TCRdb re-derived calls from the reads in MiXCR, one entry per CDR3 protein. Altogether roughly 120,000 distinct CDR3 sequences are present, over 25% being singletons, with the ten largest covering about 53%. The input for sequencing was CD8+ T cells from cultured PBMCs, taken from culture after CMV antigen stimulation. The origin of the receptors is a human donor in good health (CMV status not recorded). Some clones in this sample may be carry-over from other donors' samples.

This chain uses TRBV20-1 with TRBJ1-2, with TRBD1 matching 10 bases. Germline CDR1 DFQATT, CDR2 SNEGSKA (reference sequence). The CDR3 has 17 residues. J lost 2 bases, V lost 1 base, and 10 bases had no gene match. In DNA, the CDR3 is TGCAGTGCTAGAGTATACCACGGGGACAGGGGCAACTATGGCTACACCTTC. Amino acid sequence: CSARVYHGDRGNYGYTF.

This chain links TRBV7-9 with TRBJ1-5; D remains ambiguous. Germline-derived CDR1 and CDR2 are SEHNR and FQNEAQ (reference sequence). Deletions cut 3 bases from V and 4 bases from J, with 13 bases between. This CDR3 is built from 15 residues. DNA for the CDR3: TGTGCCAGCAGCTTTGAGTGGGAGGAAAATCAGCCCCAGCATTTT. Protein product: CASSFEWEENQPQHF.

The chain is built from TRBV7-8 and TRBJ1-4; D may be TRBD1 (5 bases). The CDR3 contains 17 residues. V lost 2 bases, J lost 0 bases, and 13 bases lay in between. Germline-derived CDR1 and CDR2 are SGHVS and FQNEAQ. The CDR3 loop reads CASSLFRVAATNEKLFF. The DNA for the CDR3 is TGTGCCAGCAGCTTATTCAGGGTCGCCGCAACTAATGAAAAACTGTTTTTT.

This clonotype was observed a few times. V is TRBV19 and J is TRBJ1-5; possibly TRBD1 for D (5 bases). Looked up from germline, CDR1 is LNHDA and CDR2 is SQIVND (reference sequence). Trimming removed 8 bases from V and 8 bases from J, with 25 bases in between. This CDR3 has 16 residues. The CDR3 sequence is CASHHLGGGNLEPQHF. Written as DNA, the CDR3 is TGTGCCAGTCACCACCTGGGGGGAGGGAATTTGGAGCCCCAGCATTTT.

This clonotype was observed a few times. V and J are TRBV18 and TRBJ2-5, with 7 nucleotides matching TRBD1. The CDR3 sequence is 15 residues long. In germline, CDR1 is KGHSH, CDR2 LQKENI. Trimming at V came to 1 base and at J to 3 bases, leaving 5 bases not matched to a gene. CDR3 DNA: TGTGCCAGCTCACCACGGGACAGTCCGGAAGAGACCCAGTACTTC. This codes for CASSPRDSPEETQYF. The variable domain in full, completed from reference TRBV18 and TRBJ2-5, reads NAGVMQNPRHLVRRRGQEARLRCSPMKGHSHVYWYRQLPEEGLKFMVYLQKENIIDESGMPKERFSAEFPKEGPSILRIQQVVRGDSAAYFCASSPRDSPEETQYFGPGTRLLVL.